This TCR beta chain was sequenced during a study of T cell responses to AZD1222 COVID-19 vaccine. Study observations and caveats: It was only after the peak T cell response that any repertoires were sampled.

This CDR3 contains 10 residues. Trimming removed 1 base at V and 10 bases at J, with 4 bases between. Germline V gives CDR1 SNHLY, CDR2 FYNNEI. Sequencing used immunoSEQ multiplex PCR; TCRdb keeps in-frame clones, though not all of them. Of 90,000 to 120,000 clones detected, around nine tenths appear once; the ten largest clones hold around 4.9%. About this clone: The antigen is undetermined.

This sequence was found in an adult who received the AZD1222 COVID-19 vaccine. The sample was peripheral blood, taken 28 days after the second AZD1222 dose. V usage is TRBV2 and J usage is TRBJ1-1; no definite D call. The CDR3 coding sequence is TGTGCCAGCAGTGAAGTTCTAGCTTTCTTT. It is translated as CASSEVLAFF. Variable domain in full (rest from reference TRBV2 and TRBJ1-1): EPEVTQTPSHQVTQMGQEVILRCVPISNHLYFYWYRQILGQKVEFLVSFYNNEISEKSEIFDDQFSVERPDGSNFTLKIRSTKLEDSAMYFCASSEVLAFFGQGTRLTVV.